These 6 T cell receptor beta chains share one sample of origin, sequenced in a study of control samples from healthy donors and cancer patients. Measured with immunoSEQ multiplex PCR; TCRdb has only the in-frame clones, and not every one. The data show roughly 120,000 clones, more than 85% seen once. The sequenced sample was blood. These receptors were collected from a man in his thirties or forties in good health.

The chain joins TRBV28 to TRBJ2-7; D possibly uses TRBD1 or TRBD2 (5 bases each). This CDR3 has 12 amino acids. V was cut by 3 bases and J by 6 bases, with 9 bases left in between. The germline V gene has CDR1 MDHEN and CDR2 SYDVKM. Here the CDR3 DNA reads TGTGCCAGCAGTTTGGGGGTGATCGAGCAGTACTTC. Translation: CASSLGVIEQYF.

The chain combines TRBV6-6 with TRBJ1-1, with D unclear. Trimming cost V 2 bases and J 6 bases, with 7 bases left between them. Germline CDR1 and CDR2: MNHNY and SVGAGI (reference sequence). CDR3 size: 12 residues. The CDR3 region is CASSYVLPEAFF. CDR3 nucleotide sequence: TGTGCCAGCAGTTACGTCTTGCCTGAAGCTTTCTTT.

CDR3 loop: CASSFVGTSPYNEQFF. In nucleotides, the CDR3 is TGTGCCAGCAGCTTCGTAGGGACTAGCCCCTACAATGAGCAGTTCTTC. This sequence joins TRBV11-2 and TRBJ2-1; 9 bases are shared with TRBD2. V dropped 3 bases and J dropped 2; count of bases not matched to a gene: 5. The CDR3 length is 16 residues. CDR1 SGHAT and CDR2 FQNNGV come from the germline V gene.

This CDR3 is CATSDLTGDYGYTF. DNA of the CDR3: TGTGCCACCAGTGATTTGACAGGAGACTATGGCTACACCTTC. J is TRBJ1-2 and V is TRBV24-1; perhaps TRBD1 as D (5 bases). Deletions cut 0 bases from V and 3 bases from J, with 7 bases between. Germline values: CDR1 KGHDR, CDR2 SFDVKD. The CDR3 covers 14 residues.

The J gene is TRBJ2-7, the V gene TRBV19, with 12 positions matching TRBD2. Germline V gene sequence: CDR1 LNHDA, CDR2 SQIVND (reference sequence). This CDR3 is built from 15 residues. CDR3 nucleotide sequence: TGTGCCAGTAGTTCAAGGACTAGCGGGGAGTTGGAGCAGTGCGTC. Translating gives CASSSRTSGELEQCV.

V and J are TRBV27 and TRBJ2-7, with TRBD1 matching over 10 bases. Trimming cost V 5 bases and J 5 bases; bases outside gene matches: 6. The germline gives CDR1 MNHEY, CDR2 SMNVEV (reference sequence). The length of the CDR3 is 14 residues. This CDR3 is CASSHGTGDDEQYV. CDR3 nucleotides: TGTGCCAGCAGTCATGGGACAGGGGACGACGAGCAGTACGTC.